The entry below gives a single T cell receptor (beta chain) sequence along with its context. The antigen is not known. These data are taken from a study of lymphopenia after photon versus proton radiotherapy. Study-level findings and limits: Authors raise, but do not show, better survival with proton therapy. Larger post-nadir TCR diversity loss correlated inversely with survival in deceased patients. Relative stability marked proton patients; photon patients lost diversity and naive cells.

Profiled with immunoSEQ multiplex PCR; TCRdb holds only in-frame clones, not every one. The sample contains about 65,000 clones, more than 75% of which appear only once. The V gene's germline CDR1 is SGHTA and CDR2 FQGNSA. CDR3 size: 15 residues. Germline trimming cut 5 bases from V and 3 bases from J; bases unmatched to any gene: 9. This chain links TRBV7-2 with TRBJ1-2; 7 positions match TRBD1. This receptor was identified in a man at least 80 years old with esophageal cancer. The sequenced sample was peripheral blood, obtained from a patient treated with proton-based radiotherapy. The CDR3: CASSPRTGSYYGYTF. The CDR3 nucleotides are TGTGCCAGCAGCCCTAGGACAGGCAGCTACTATGGCTACACCTTC. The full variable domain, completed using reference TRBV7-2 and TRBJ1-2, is GAGVSQSPSNKVTEKGKDVELRCDPISGHTALYWYRQSLGQGLEFLIYFQGNSAPDKSGLPSDRFSAERTGGSVSTLTIQRTQQEDSAVYLCASSPRTGSYYGYTFGSGTRLTVV.